The 12 T cell receptor beta chains below were found in one sample sequenced in a study of spatial heterogeneity in lung cancer. Study findings and constraints: Counts of expanded intratumoral alpha and beta TCRs tracked tumor mutation counts.

These receptors have no identified antigens. As to time point: sample taken at primary tumor resection. TCRdb re-called the 5' RACE reads through MiXCR, storing one row per CDR3 protein. The sample holds some 97,000 distinct CDR3 sequences, approximately 4% seen once. The sample was lung tumor tissue, taken at surgery. These receptors originate from a male donor with early-stage non-small cell lung cancer.

This clonotype has a count of ten or more. The chain carries TRBV6-2 or TRBV6-3 and TRBJ1-1, with D unclear. V was clipped by 6 bases and J by 1 base, with 3 bases between them. In germline, CDR1 is MNHEY, CDR2 SVGEGT. This CDR3 has 11 residues. The CDR3 here is CASRQNTEAFF. CDR3 sequence (DNA): TGTGCCAGCAGGCAGAACACTGAAGCTTTCTTT.

The chain is built from TRBV28 and TRBJ2-2, with D hard to call. V lost 6 bases to trimming and J lost 2 bases, with 13 bases between them. This CDR3 has 15 residues. Germline-derived CDR1 and CDR2 are MDHEN and SYDVKM. CDR3 DNA: TGTGCCAGCAGATTTATCGAGGATAACACCGGGGAGCTGTTTTTT. Its protein product is CASRFIEDNTGELFF.

This clonotype was observed a handful of times. CDR3 bases: TGTGCCAGCAGCCAGGGGACTAGCGGGAGTAACGAGCAGTACTTC. This codes for CASSQGTSGSNEQYF. This chain connects TRBV7-9 to TRBJ2-7; 14 bases map to TRBD2. This CDR3 spans 15 amino acids. CDR1 and CDR2 from the germline V gene are SEHNR and FQNEAQ (reference sequence). V lost 5 bases and J lost 5; bases outside the gene matches: 5.

This clonotype was counted many times. The V gene is TRBV5-6, the J gene TRBJ2-1; D is perhaps TRBD1 (6 bases). Deletions cut 5 bases from V and 7 bases from J, with 16 bases between. The CDR3 is made up of 14 amino acids. CDR1 SGHDT and CDR2 YYEEEE come from the germline V gene. Here the CDR3 reads CASRRWDTGNEQFF. As DNA, the CDR3 is TGTGCCAGCAGGCGATGGGACACCGGGAATGAGCAGTTCTTC.

This clonotype has a handful of counts. This chain connects TRBV29-1 to TRBJ2-7; D is possibly TRBD2 (6 bases). Germline V gene lookup returns CDR1 SQVTM and CDR2 ANQGSEA. V lost 2 bases and J 5 bases, leaving 10 bases between the germline ends. The CDR3 runs 12 residues. CDR3 sequence: CSVENGGNEQYF. The DNA for the CDR3 is TGCAGCGTTGAAAATGGAGGGAACGAGCAGTACTTC.

This clonotype was seen ten or more times. J is TRBJ2-3 and V is TRBV3-1; 7 nucleotides agree with TRBD1. The CDR3 extends over 15 amino acids. Germline V lookup: CDR1 LGHDT, CDR2 YNNKEL (reference sequence). Germline trimming cut 2 bases from V and 0 bases from J; bases unmatched to any gene: 2. The CDR3 reads CASSQQGVSTDTQYF. Written as DNA, the CDR3 is TGTGCCAGCAGCCAACAGGGGGTTAGCACAGATACGCAGTATTTT.

This clonotype was detected ten times or more. The chain uses TRBV2 and TRBJ1-2; D is uncertain. CDR3 size: 11 residues. The V gene's germline CDR1 is SNHLY and CDR2 FYNNEI. V dropped 4 bases and J dropped 10 bases, with 10 bases sitting between them. CDR3 bases: TGTGCCAGCAGTGCCGGGGTTGACTACACCTTC. As protein: CASSAGVDYTF.

This clonotype was seen many times. The chain joins TRBV20-1 to TRBJ2-3, with 10 bases fitting TRBD2. The CDR3 runs to 14 residues. Losses at the gene ends were 5 bases for V and 3 bases for J; bases not matched to a gene: 5. The germline V gene encodes CDR1 DFQATT and CDR2 SNEGSKA (reference sequence). The CDR3 sequence is CSALAGEVTDTQYF. CDR3 DNA sequence: TGCAGTGCTCTAGCGGGAGAAGTAACAGATACGCAGTATTTT.

This clonotype came up many times. The CDR3 is CSARDGYPGWGEVNEQFF. The CDR3 nucleotides are TGCAGTGCTAGAGATGGTTACCCCGGCTGGGGAGAAGTGAATGAGCAGTTCTTC. This sequence joins TRBV20-1 and TRBJ2-1, with a weak D call TRBD2 (5 bases). Germline V gene data show CDR1 as DFQATT and CDR2 as SNEGSKA (reference sequence). V dropped 0 bases and J dropped 7 bases, with 25 bases sitting between them. This CDR3 contains 18 residues.

This clonotype showed up many times. This chain connects TRBV4-1 to TRBJ1-1; TRBD1 aligns across 7 bases. Trimming removed 0 bases from V and 3 bases from J; junction bases left unmatched: 1. The CDR3 contains 14 residues. The germline CDR1 and CDR2 sequences are MGHRA and YSYEKL. As DNA, the CDR3 is TGCGCCAGCAGCCAAGAAGGGACAGACACTGAAGCTTTCTTT. As protein: CASSQEGTDTEAFF.

At least ten counts were recorded for this clonotype. The gene calls are TRBV28 and TRBJ1-5, with 7 bases aligning to TRBD1. V lost 11 bases, J lost 6 bases, and 16 bases stayed unmatched. Germline CDR1 MDHEN, CDR2 SYDVKM. This CDR3 contains 15 residues. The CDR3 spells CARWSRGRTPQPQHF. The CDR3 DNA follows: TGTGCCCGGTGGAGTAGGGGGCGGACCCCTCAGCCCCAGCATTTT.

This clonotype was picked up many times. V usage is TRBV6-1 and J usage is TRBJ2-2; 10 bases agree with TRBD2. The J segment lost 4 bases and the V segment lost 4 bases, leaving 3 bases of the junction unmatched. The CDR3 runs 15 residues. CDR1 and CDR2 (germline): MNHNS, SASEGT. CDR3 sequence: CASSASGSGTGELFF. CDR3 bases: TGTGCCAGCAGTGCTAGCGGGAGCGGCACCGGGGAGCTGTTTTTT.